This TCR beta chain was recorded in a study of blood T cells in healthy people across ages. The CDR3 spans 12 residues. Germline values: CDR1 DFQATT, CDR2 SNEGSKA (reference sequence). This clonotype has at least ten counts. What it binds is not known. The use of a sample-barcoded 5' primer and a J-beta primer mix characterized a second PCR of about 7 to 12 cycles. A template-switch adaptor that had 12 random nucleotides put a tag on each cDNA molecule. TCRdb passed the 5' RACE reads through MiXCR, listing each CDR3 protein once. This sample has approximately 960,000 distinct CDR3 sequences, with roughly 28% found just once. General study results and limits: Estimated diversity, derived from one million T cells, was regarded as an underestimate. More naive CD4+ cells and higher diversity marked long-lived donors relative to aged donors.

The study isolated at least 6 million PBMCs from each sample. This sample was also put to use in a study of T cells of mothers and their children.

The sequenced material came from blood. The TCR comes from a woman aged 40-49 years in good health. V and J are TRBV20-1 and TRBJ2-7, with TRBD1 matching 9 bases. This chain's CDR3 is CSATGQGYEQYF. CDR3 coding DNA: TGCAGCGCCACGGGACAGGGCTACGAGCAGTACTTC.